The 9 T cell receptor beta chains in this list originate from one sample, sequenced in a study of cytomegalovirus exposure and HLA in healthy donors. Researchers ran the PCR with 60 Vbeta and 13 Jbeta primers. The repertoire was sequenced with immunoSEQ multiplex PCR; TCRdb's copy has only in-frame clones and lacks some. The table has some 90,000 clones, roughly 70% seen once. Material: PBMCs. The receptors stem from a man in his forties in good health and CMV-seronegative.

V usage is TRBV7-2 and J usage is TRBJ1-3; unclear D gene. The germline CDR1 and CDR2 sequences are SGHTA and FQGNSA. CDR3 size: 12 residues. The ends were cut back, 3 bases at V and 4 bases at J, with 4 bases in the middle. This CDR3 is CASSFSGNTIYF. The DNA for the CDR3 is TGTGCCAGCAGCTTTAGCGGAAACACCATATATTTT. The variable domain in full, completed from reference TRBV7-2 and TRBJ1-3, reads GAGVSQSPSNKVTEKGKDVELRCDPISGHTALYWYRQSLGQGLEFLIYFQGNSAPDKSGLPSDRFSAERTGGSVSTLTIQRTQQEDSAVYLCASSFSGNTIYFGEGSWLTVV.

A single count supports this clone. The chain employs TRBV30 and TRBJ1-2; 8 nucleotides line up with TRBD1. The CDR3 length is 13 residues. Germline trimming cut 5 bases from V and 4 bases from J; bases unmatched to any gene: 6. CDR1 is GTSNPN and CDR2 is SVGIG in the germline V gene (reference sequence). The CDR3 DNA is TGTGCCTGGGGAGGGGACAGGACCTATGGCTACACCTTC. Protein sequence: CAWGGDRTYGYTF.

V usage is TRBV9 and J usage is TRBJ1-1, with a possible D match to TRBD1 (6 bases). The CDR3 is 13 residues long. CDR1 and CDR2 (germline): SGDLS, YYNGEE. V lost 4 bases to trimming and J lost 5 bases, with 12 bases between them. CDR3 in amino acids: CASSLQGRTEAFF. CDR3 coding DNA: TGTGCCAGCAGCTTACAGGGAAGGACTGAAGCTTTCTTT.

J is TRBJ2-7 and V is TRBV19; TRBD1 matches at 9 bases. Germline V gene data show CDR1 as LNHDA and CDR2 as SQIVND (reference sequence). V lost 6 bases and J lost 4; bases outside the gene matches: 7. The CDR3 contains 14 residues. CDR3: CASRPTGGLYEQYF. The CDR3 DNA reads TGTGCCAGTAGACCTACAGGGGGCCTTTACGAGCAGTACTTC.

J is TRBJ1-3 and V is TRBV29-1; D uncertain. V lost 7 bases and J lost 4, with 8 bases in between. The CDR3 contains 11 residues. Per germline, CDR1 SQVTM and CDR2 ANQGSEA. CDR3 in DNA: TGCAGCGCTGGGCTCGGAAACACCATATATTTT. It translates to CSAGLGNTIYF.

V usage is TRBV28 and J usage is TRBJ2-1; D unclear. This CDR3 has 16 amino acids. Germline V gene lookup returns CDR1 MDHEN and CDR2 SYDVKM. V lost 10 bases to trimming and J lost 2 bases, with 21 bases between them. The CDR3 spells CATLFPTTTTYNEQFF. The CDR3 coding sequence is TGTGCCACCTTATTCCCTACTACCACAACCTACAATGAGCAGTTCTTC.

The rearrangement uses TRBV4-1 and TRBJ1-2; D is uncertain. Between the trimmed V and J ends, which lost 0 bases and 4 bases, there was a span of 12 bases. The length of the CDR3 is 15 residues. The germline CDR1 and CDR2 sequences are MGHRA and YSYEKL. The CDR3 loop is CASSQDSIYGYGYTF. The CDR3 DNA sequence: TGCGCCAGCAGCCAAGATAGTATCTATGGCTATGGCTACACCTTC.

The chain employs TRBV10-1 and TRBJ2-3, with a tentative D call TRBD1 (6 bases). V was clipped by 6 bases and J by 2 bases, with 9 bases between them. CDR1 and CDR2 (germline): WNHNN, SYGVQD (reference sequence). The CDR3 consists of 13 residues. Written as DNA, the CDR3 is TGCGCCAGCAGAGGACAGATCACAGATACGCAGTATTTT. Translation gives CASRGQITDTQYF.

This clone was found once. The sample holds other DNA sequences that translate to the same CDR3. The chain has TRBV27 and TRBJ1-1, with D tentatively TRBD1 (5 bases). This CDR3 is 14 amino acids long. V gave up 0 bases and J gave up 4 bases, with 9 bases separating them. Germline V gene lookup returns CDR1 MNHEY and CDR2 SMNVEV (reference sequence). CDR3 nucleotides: TGTGCCAGCAGTTTATCTGGGGGAGGCACTGAAGCTTTCTTT. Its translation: CASSLSGGGTEAFF.